Listed below are T cell receptor beta chains from one sample, sequenced in a study of cytomegalovirus exposure and HLA in healthy donors. The assay was immunoSEQ multiplex PCR, and TCRdb's table has in-frame clones only and misses some. The sample consists of about 140,000 clones, 73% of them appearing once. Input material: PBMCs. The receptors come from a woman aged 40 to 50 in good health and CMV-seronegative. CDR3s include the opening cysteine and the closing phenylalanine or tryptophan.

v_gene,CDR3aa
TRBV19,CASSFRTGANEKLFF
TRBV6-1,CASRSYEQYF
TRBV19,CASSDNMNTEAFF
TRBV7-9,CASSLTGGPSDTQYF
TRBV7-8,CASNWDSETQYF
TRBV29-1,CSVDAGSRYGYTF
TRBV18,CASSPEGRDSPLHF
TRBV27,CASSPIRASYEQYF
TRBV19,CASQFRNQPQHF
TRBV10-3,CAIRGDRGNEKLFF
TRBV27,CASSPGTGGDNEQFF
TRBV7-8,CASSRSGQGNTIYF
TRBV2,CASRARGTTEAFF
TRBV20-1,CSARADSPLHF
TRBV7-9,CASSSSGGVETQYF
TRBV29-1,CSVELTGMSSYNEQFF
TRBV4-1,CASSQEPQGYGYTF
TRBV18,CASSPSEENTEAFF
TRBV7-9,CASTQSGGGSPLHF
TRBV19,CASSTRTGPGSGNTIYF
TRBV6-1,CASSDMASYEQYF
TRBV29-1,CSVGTGTYEQYF
TRBV6-6,CASREGANEKLFF
TRBV7-2,CASSSISGGAYIQYF
TRBV28,CASSSGAGGPYEQFF
TRBV5-4,CASSLPGQGFNYGYTF
TRBV6-5,CASSLGQGDFGEQFF
TRBV4-3,CASSQGAQRLSTGELFF
TRBV10-1,CASSEKRTGLPWPKNIQYF
TRBV19,CASTMRQAGDPAAFF
TRBV4-2,CASSLVGGNSANTEAFF
TRBV7-9,CASSLLDRGTQETQYF
TRBV7-9,CASSSGAGGSTDTQYF
TRBV12-5,CASGLATWGQGIFSNQPQHF